These 10 T cell receptor beta chains were all obtained from the same sample, sequenced in a study of blood T cells in healthy people across ages. Through a sample-barcoded 5' primer and a J-beta primer mix, a second PCR was run for roughly 7 to 11 cycles. TCRdb reanalysed the 5' RACE reads using MiXCR and keeps one entry per CDR3 protein. The table lists about 1.6 million distinct CDR3 sequences, around 35% of them singletons. What was sequenced was blood. These receptors came from a woman aged 25 to 39 in good health.

The chain recombines TRBV11-2 with TRBJ2-3; maybe TRBD1 (6 bases). V dropped 5 bases and J dropped 4 bases, with 13 bases sitting between them. The CDR3 totals 14 residues. Per the germline V gene, CDR1 is SGHAT and CDR2 is FQNNGV. The CDR3 here is CASSPQGRADTQYF. DNA for the CDR3: TGTGCCAGCAGCCCCCAGGGGCGTGCAGATACGCAGTATTTT.

A word on this clonotype: Being one base from a much bigger clone, this may be a read error. The chain recombines TRBV20-1 with TRBJ2-5, with D maybe TRBD1 (7 bases). Germline CDR1 is DFQATT and CDR2 is SNEGSKA (reference sequence). The CDR3 extends over 12 amino acids. The CDR3 sequence: CSADRPGGTRYF. The CDR3 coding sequence is TGCAGTGCTGACAGGCCAGGGGGGACCCGGTACTTC.

On this clonotype: A much larger clone differs by one base, so this may be a read error. The chain links TRBV30 to TRBJ2-6; D not resolved. This CDR3 is 13 amino acids long. CDR1 is GTSNPN and CDR2 is SVGIG in the germline V gene (reference sequence). The CDR3 coding sequence is TGTGCCCGTTTATCTATTAGGGCCGACGTCCTGACTTTC. Its protein is CARLSIRADVLTF.

V gene TRBV6-1 combines with J gene TRBJ1-5; TRBD1 matches at 7 bases. Germline V gene lookup returns CDR1 MNHNS and CDR2 SASEGT. With V trimmed by 4 bases and J by 0 bases, 3 bases remained unmatched. CDR3 length: 15 amino acids. CDR3 sequence: CASSGQGLSNQPQHF. CDR3 DNA: TGTGCCAGCAGTGGACAGGGTCTTAGCAATCAGCCCCAGCATTTT.

The chain is built from TRBV29-1 and TRBJ1-1; tentative D call: TRBD1 (5 bases). The CDR3 contains 13 residues. Germline V gene data show CDR1 as SQVTM and CDR2 as ANQGSEA. V lost 7 bases and J 3 bases, leaving 15 bases between the germline ends. The DNA for the CDR3 is TGCAGCGCTCACGGGGGGGGGTACACTGAAGCTTTCTTT. Protein sequence: CSAHGGGYTEAFF.

CDR3 region: CATRGVFNEQFF. The CDR3 DNA reads TGTGCCACCCGGGGCGTATTCAATGAGCAGTTCTTC. The V and J genes are TRBV6-2 or TRBV6-3 and TRBJ2-1; D may be TRBD1 or TRBD2 (5 bases each). The germline gives CDR1 MNHEY, CDR2 SVGEGT. V lost 10 bases and J lost 6, with 13 bases in between. CDR3 length: 12 residues.

This clonotype was counted at least ten times. The chain carries TRBV20-1 and TRBJ2-7, with 9 bases lining up with TRBD2. Per germline, CDR1 DFQATT and CDR2 SNEGSKA (reference sequence). This CDR3 comprises 13 residues. V lost 4 bases and J lost 4; bases outside the gene matches: 5. CDR3: CSATIAGVYEQYF. CDR3 sequence (DNA): TGCAGTGCTACAATAGCGGGGGTTTACGAGCAGTACTTC.

The CDR3 reads CASSFRQGGTYEQYF. Written as DNA, the CDR3 is TGCGCCAGCAGCTTCCGACAGGGCGGTACCTACGAGCAGTACTTC. The rearrangement joins TRBV5-1 to TRBJ2-7; TRBD1 matches 7 bases. CDR3 length: 15 residues. The ends lost 2 bases at V and 2 bases at J; junction bases unmatched: 7. The germline V gene encodes CDR1 SGHRS and CDR2 YFSETQ. The complete variable domain, with remaining parts taken from reference TRBV5-1 and TRBJ2-7, reads KAGVTQTPRYLIKTRGQQVTLSCSPISGHRSVSWYQQTPGQGLQFLFEYFSETQRNKGNFPGRFSGRQFSNSRSEMNVSTLELGDSALYLCASSFRQGGTYEQYFGPGTRLTVT.

This clonotype was detected only a few times. The CDR3 region is CASSADRAAGELFF. The CDR3, as DNA: TGTGCCAGCAGCGCGGACAGGGCGGCCGGGGAGCTGTTTTTT. This sequence joins TRBV11-3 and TRBJ2-2; 8 bases are a match to TRBD1. The CDR3 has 14 amino acids. Germline assignment: CDR1 SGHNT and CDR2 YENEEA. The V segment lost 5 bases and the J segment 6 bases; nucleotides outside the gene matches: 5.

This clonotype was seen just once. Just one base apart from a much larger clone, this may be a read error. This chain joins TRBV7-2 and TRBJ2-1; tentatively, D is TRBD1 or TRBD2 (5 bases each). The germline CDR1 and CDR2 sequences are SGHTA and FQGNSA. The CDR3 consists of 14 residues. The ends were cut back, 1 base at V and 10 bases at J, with 14 bases in the middle. The CDR3 DNA reads as TGTGCCAGCAGCTTAGACGGGACCTGGGGCGAGCAGTTCTTC. Protein product: CASSLDGTWGEQFF.